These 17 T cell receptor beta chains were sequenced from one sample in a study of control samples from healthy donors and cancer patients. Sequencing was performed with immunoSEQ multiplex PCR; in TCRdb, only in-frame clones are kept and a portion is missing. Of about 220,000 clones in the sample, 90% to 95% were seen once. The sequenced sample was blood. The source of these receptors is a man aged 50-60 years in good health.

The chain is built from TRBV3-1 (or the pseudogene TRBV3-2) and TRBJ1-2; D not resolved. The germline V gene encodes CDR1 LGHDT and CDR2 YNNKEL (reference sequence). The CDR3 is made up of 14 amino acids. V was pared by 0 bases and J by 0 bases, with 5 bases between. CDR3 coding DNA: TGTGCCAGCAGCCAAGAAGGAGCTAACTATGGCTACACCTTC. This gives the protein CASSQEGANYGYTF.

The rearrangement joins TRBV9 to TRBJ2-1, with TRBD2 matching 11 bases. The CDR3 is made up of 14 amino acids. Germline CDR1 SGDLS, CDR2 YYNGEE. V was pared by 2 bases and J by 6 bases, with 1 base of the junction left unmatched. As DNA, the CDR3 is TGTGCCAGCAGCGTGGGGACTAGCGGCAATGAGCAGTTCTTC. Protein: CASSVGTSGNEQFF.

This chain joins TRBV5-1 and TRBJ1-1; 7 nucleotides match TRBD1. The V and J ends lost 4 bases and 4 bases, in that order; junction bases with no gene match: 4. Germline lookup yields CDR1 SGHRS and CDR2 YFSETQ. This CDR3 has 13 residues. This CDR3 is CASSRGQTTEAFF. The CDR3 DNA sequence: TGCGCCAGCAGCCGGGGACAGACCACTGAAGCTTTCTTT.

In nucleotides, the CDR3 is TGTGCCAGCAGCTTCAGGGGAGTCGGGCAGCCCCAGCATTTT. Its translation is CASSFRGVGQPQHF. This chain joins TRBV3-1 (or the pseudogene TRBV3-2) and TRBJ1-5, with D possibly matching TRBD1 (6 bases). This CDR3 is built from 14 residues. Trimming left V 5 bases short and J 7 bases short, with 15 bases between. Germline CDR1 LGHDT, CDR2 YNNKEL (reference sequence).

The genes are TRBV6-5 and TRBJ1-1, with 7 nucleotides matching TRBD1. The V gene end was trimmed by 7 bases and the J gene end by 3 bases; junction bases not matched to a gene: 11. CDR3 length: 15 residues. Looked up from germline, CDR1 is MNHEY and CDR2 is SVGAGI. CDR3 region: CASTGGVRGYTEAFF. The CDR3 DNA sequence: TGTGCCAGCACCGGAGGTGTCAGGGGGTACACTGAAGCTTTCTTT.

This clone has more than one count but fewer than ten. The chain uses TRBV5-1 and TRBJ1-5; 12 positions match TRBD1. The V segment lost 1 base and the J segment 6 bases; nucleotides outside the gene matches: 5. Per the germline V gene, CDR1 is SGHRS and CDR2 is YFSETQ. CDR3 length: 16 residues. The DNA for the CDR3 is TGCGCCAGCAGCTTGTCCGGGACAGGGGGCGGTCAGCCCCAGCATTTT. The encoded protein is CASSLSGTGGGQPQHF.

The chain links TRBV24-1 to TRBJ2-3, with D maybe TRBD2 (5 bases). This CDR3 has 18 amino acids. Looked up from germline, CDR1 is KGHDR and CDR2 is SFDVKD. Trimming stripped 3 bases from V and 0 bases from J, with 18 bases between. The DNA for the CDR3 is TGTGCCACCAGTGATAAACGGACTCGATCTTCTAGCACAGATACGCAGTATTTT. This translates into CATSDKRTRSSSTDTQYF.

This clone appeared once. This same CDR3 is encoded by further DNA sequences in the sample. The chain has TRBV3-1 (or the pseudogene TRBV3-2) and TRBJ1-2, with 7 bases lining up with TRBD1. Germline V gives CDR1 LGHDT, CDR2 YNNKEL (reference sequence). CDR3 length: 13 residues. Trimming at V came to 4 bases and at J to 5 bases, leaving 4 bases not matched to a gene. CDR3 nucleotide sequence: TGTGCCAGCAGCCCCGGGACAGCGTATGGCTACACCTTC. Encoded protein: CASSPGTAYGYTF.

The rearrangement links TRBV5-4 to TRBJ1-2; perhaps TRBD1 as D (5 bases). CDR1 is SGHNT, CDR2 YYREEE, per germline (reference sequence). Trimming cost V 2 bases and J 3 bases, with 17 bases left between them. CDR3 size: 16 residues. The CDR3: CASSLNGGQDDYGYTF. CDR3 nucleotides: TGTGCCAGCAGCTTAAACGGGGGTCAGGACGACTATGGCTACACCTTC.

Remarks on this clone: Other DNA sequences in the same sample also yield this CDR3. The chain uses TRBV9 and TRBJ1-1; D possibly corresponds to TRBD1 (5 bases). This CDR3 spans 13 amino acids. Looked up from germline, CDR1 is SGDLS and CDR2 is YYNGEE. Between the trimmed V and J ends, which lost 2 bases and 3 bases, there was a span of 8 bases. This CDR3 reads CASSVLRDTEAFF. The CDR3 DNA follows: TGTGCCAGCAGCGTCCTCAGGGACACTGAAGCTTTCTTT. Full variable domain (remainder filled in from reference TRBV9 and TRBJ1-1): DSGVTQTPKHLITATGQRVTLRCSPRSGDLSVYWYQQSLDQGLQFLIQYYNGEERAKGNILERFSAQQFPDLHSELNLSSLELGDSALYFCASSVLRDTEAFFGQGTRLTVV.

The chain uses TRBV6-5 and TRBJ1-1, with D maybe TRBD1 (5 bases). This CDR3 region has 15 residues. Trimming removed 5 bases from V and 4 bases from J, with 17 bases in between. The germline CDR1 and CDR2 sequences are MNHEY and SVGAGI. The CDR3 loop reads CASSRSGGLSTEAFF. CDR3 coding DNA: TGTGCCAGCAGTCGCTCCGGGGGTTTAAGCACTGAAGCTTTCTTT.

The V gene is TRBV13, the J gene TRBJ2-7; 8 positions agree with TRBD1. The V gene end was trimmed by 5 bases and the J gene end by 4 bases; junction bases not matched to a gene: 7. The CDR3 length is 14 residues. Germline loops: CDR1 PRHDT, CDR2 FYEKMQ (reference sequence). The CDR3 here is CASSRQGTSYEQYF. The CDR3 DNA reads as TGTGCCAGCAGCCGACAGGGGACCTCGTACGAGCAGTACTTC.

Written as DNA, the CDR3 is TGTGCCAGCAGTGCAGGACAGGGGAGCCAAGAGACCCAGTACTTC. Amino acids: CASSAGQGSQETQYF. V usage is TRBV2 and J usage is TRBJ2-5; 9 bases align to TRBD1. Germline CDR1 and CDR2: SNHLY and FYNNEI. V was pared by 4 bases and J by 1 base, with 4 bases of the junction left unmatched. This CDR3 comprises 15 residues.

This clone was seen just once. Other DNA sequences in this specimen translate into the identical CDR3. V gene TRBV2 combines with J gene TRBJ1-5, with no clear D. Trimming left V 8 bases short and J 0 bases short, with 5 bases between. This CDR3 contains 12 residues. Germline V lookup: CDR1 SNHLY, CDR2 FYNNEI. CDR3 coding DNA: TGTGCCAGCCGGTATAGCAATCAGCCCCAGCATTTT. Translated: CASRYSNQPQHF.

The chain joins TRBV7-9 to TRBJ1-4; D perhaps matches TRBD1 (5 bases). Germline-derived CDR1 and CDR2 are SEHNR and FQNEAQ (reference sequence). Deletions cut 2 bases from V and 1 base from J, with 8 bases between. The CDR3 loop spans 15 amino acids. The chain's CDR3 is CASSLRDGTNEKLFF. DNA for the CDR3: TGTGCCAGCAGCTTAAGGGACGGAACTAATGAAAAACTGTTTTTT.

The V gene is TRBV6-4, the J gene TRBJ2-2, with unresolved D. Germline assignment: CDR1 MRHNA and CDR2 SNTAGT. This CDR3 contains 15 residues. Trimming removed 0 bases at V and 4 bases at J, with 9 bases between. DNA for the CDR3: TGTGCCAGCAGTGACTCCCAGGCTAGCACCGGGGAGCTGTTTTTT. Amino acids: CASSDSQASTGELFF.

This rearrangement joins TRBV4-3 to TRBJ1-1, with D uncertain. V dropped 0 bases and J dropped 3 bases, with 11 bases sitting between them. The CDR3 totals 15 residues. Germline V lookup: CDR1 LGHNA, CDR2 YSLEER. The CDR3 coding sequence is TGCGCCAGCAGCCAAGACCCGAGGGAGTACACTGAAGCTTTCTTT. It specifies CASSQDPREYTEAFF.